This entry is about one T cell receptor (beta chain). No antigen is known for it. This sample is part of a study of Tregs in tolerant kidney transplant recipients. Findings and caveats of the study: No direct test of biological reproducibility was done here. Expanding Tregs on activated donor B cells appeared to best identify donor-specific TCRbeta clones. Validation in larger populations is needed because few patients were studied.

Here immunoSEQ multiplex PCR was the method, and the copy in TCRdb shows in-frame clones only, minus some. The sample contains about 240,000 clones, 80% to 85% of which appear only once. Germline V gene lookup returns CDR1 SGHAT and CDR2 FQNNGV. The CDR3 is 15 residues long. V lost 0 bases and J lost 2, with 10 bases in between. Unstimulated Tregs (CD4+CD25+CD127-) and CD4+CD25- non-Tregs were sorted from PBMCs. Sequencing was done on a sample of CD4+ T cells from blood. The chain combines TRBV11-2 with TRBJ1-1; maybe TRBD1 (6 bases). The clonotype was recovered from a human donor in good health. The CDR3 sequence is CASSLDWGANTEAFF. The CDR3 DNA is TGTGCCAGCAGCTTAGATTGGGGGGCCAACACTGAAGCTTTCTTT.